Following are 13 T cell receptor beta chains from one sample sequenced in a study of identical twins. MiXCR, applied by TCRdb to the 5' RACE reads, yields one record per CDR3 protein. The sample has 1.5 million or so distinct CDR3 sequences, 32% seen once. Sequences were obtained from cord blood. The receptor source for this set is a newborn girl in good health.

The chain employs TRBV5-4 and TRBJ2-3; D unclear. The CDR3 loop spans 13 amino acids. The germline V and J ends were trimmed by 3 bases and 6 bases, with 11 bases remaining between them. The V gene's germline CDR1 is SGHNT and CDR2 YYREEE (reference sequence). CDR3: CASSSGKVDTQYF. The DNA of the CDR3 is TGTGCCAGCAGCTCGGGCAAAGTGGATACGCAGTATTTT.

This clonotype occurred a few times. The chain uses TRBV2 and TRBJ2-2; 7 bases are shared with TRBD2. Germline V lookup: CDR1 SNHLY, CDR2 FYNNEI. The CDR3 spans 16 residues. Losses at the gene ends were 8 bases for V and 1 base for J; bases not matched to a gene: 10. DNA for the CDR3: TGTGCCAGCCTACCCCCGGGACTAAGGAACACCGGGGAGCTGTTTTTT. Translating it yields CASLPPGLRNTGELFF. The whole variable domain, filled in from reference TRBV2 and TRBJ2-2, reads EPEVTQTPSHQVTQMGQEVILRCVPISNHLYFYWYRQILGQKVEFLVSFYNNEISEKSEIFDDQFSVERPDGSNFTLKIRSTKLEDSAMYFCASLPPGLRNTGELFFGEGSRLTVL.

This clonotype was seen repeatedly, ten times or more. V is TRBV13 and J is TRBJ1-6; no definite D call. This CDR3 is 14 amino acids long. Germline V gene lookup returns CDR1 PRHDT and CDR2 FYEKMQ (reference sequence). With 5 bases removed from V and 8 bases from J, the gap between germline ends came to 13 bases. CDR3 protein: CASSTREFDSPLHF. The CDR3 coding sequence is TGTGCCAGCAGCACACGGGAGTTTGATTCACCCCTCCACTTT. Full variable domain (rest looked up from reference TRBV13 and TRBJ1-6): AAGVIQSPRHLIKEKRETATLKCYPIPRHDTVYWYQQGPGQDPQFLISFYEKMQSDKGSIPDRFSAQQFSDYHSELNMSSLELGDSALYFCASSTREFDSPLHFGNGTRLTVT.

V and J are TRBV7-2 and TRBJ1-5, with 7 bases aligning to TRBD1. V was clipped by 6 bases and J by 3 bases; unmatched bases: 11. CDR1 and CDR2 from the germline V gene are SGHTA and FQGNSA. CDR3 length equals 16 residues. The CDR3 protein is CASSPYPDRPNQPQHF. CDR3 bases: TGTGCCAGCAGTCCCTATCCGGACAGGCCCAATCAGCCCCAGCATTTT.

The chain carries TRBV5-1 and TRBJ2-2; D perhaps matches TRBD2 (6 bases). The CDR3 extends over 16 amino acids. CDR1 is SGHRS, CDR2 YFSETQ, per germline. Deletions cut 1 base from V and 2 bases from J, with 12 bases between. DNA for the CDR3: TGCGCCAGCAGCTTGTCGGGGGTGCTAAACACCGGGGAGCTGTTTTTT. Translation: CASSLSGVLNTGELFF.

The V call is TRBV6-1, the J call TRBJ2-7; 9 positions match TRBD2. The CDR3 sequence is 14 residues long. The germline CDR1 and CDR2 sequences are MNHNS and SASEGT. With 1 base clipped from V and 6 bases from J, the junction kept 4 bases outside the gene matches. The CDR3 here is CASSEGLAGAEQYF. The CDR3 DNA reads TGTGCCAGCAGTGAAGGATTAGCGGGAGCCGAGCAGTACTTC.

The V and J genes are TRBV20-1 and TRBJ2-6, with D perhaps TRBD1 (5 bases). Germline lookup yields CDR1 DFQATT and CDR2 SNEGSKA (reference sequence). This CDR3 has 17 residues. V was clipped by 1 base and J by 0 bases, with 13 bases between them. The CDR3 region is CSARVLSGYSGANVLTF. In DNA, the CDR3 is TGCAGTGCTAGAGTACTCTCAGGGTACTCTGGGGCCAACGTCCTGACTTTC.

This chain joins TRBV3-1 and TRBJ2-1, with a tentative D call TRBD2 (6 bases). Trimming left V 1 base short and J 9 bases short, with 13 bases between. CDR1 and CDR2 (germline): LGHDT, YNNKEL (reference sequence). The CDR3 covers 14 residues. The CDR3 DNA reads TGTGCCAGCAGCCAAGGACTAGTTGGCGGTGAGCAGTTCTTC. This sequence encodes CASSQGLVGGEQFF.

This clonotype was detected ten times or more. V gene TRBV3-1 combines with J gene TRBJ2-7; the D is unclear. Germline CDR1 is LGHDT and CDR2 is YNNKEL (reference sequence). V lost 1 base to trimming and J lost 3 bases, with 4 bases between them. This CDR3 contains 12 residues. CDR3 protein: CASSQVVYEQYF. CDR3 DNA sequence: TGTGCCAGCAGCCAAGTAGTCTACGAGCAGTACTTC.

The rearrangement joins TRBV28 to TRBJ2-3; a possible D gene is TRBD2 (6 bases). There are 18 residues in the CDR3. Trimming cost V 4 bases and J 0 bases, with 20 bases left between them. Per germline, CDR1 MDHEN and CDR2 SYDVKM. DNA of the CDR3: TGTGCCAGCAGTTCCTGGGGGGTGGGAGGAACTAGCACAGATACGCAGTATTTT. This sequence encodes CASSSWGVGGTSTDTQYF.

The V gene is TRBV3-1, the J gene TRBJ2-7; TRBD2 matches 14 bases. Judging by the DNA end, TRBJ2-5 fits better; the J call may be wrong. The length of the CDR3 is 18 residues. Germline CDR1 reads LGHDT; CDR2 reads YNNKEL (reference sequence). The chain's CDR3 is CASSQDGLAGGGQETQYF. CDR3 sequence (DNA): TGTGCCAGCAGCCAAGATGGACTAGCGGGAGGAGGACAAGAGACCCAGTACTTC.

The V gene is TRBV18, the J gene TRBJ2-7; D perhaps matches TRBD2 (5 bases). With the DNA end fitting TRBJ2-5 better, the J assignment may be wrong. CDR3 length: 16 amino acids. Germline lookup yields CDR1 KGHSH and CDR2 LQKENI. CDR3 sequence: CASSPLTPRPGETQYF. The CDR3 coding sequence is TGTGCCAGCTCACCACTGACACCCAGGCCGGGGGAGACCCAGTACTTC.

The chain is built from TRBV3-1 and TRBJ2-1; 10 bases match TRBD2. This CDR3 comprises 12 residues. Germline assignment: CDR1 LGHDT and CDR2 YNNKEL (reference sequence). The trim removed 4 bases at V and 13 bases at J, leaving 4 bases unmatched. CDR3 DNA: TGTGCCAGCAGCCTTCTAGCGGGAGACCAGTTCTTC. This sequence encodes CASSLLAGDQFF.